This TCR beta chain was captured by sequencing in a study of OX40 agonist ivuxolimab in advanced cancers. Whole-study context: Prior anti-PD-1, anti-PD-L1 or anti-CTLA-4 therapy did not bar entry, and about 38% had some.

With regard to this clone: What it recognizes is unknown.

Using immunoSEQ multiplex PCR, the repertoire was profiled, and TCRdb retains in-frame clones only, with some absent. The sample lists fewer than 20,000 clones; approximately 92% were seen once. Germline V CDR1 and CDR2: SGDLS, YYNGEE. Trimming left V 4 bases short and J 5 bases short, with 18 bases between. The CDR3 spans 16 residues. Findings and limits, study-wide: Averaged across samples, CD8+ T cells carried more expanded clones than CD4+ did. At 0.1 to 3.0 mg/kg, clonal expansion of CD4+ and CD8+ blood T cells had occurred by week 6.

The chain is built from TRBV9 and TRBJ2-2; D uncertain. This TCR came from an adult with an advanced solid tumor such as melanoma, head and neck, liver or kidney cancer. The specimen comprised CD4+ or CD8+ T cells sorted from blood, sampled in a trial of the OX40 agonist ivuxolimab. The CDR3 nucleotides read TGTGCCAGCAGCCTTCACGGAGAGAGTCTTACCGGGGAGCTGTTTTTT. It is translated as CASSLHGESLTGELFF.